This entry lists 14 T cell receptor beta chains sequenced from one sample in a study of blood T cell repertoires in COVID-19. The data were produced by immunoSEQ multiplex PCR, yet TCRdb's version contains in-frame clones alone and is incomplete. The repertoire holds fewer than 25,000 clones, with approximately 87% as singletons. Sequencing was carried out using peripheral blood. The receptor source for this set is a human donor with active COVID-19. The donor label of this sample is uncertain.

This chain links TRBV30 with TRBJ1-5; no firm D call. V lost 0 bases to trimming and J lost 3 bases, with 6 bases between them. Germline V lookup: CDR1 GTSNPN, CDR2 SVGIG (reference sequence). There are 13 residues in the CDR3. Written as DNA, the CDR3 is TGTGCCTGGAGTGTAAATATCAATCAGCCCCAGCATTTT. It yields the protein CAWSVNINQPQHF. Drawing the rest from reference TRBV30 and TRBJ1-5, the complete variable domain is SQTIHQWPATLVQPVGSPLSLECTVEGTSNPNLYWYRQAAGRGLQLLFYSVGIGQISSEVPQNLSASRPQDRQFILSSKKLLLSDSGFYLCAWSVNINQPQHFGDGTRLSIL.

The sample holds one count of this clone. The V gene is TRBV29-1, the J gene TRBJ2-3; 9 nucleotides match TRBD2. The V and J ends lost 6 bases and 2 bases, in that order; junction bases with no gene match: 12. The CDR3 has 16 residues. Germline V CDR1 and CDR2: SQVTM, ANQGSEA. CDR3 in DNA: TGCAGCGTCCATGTGCTGGCTAGCGGGACCACAGATACGCAGTATTTT. Protein product: CSVHVLASGTTDTQYF.

This chain links TRBV2 with TRBJ1-2, with 8 bases fitting TRBD1. There are 14 residues in the CDR3. Looked up from germline, CDR1 is SNHLY and CDR2 is FYNNEI. The ends lost 7 bases at V and 2 bases at J; junction bases unmatched: 6. CDR3 sequence reads: CASIQGAANYGYTF. The CDR3 coding sequence is TGTGCCAGCATTCAGGGGGCGGCGAACTATGGCTACACCTTC.

This chain connects TRBV5-4 to TRBJ1-3; D not certain. This CDR3 spans 13 amino acids. The V gene lost 4 bases and the J gene lost 1 base, with 6 bases spanning the gap. CDR1 is SGHNT, CDR2 YYREEE, per germline (reference sequence). For the CDR3, the DNA is TGTGCCAGCAGCGGCAGGTCTGGAAACACCATATATTTT. This encodes CASSGRSGNTIYF.

J is TRBJ2-1 and V is TRBV18; 9 bases fit TRBD2. Trimming took 8 bases from V and 6 from J; bases not matched to a gene: 8. The CDR3 totals 14 residues. Germline values: CDR1 KGHSH, CDR2 LQKENI. The CDR3 region is CASTRLAETNEQFF. The CDR3 DNA reads TGTGCCAGCACGAGACTAGCGGAGACCAATGAGCAGTTCTTC. Together with reference TRBV18 and TRBJ2-1, the CDR3 gives the full variable domain: NAGVMQNPRHLVRRRGQEARLRCSPMKGHSHVYWYRQLPEEGLKFMVYLQKENIIDESGMPKERFSAEFPKEGPSILRIQQVVRGDSAAYFCASTRLAETNEQFFGPGTRLTVL.

J is TRBJ1-5 and V is TRBV5-8; D remains unclear. Germline CDR1 SGHTS, CDR2 YDEGEE. The V end was cut by 2 bases, the J end by 1 base, with 10 bases between. The CDR3 is 15 residues long. The CDR3 nucleotides are TGTGCCAGCAGCTTTCGAGGCCGGAGCAATCAGCCCCAGCATTTT. Residues: CASSFRGRSNQPQHF.

The rearrangement links TRBV7-2 to TRBJ2-1; the D is unclear. V was pared by 5 bases and J by 12 bases, with 8 bases between. There are 10 residues in the CDR3. The germline V gene has CDR1 SGHTA and CDR2 FQGNSA. The CDR3 DNA is TGTGCCAGCAGCCTAACTGTGCAGTTCTTC. It codes for CASSLTVQFF.

The chain combines TRBV7-3 with TRBJ2-1, with D possibly matching TRBD2 (5 bases). Germline V gene sequence: CDR1 SGHTA, CDR2 FQGTGA. Trimming cost V 7 bases and J 9 bases, with 16 bases left between them. The CDR3 extends over 13 amino acids. Here the CDR3 reads CASTPPGSFEQFF. For the CDR3, the DNA is TGTGCCAGCACCCCCCCGGGGAGTTTTGAGCAGTTCTTC.

This clone has a single count. The chain recombines TRBV6-2 or TRBV6-3 with TRBJ1-5, with 11 nucleotides matching TRBD1. Germline V lookup: CDR1 MNHEY, CDR2 SVGEGT. The CDR3 is made up of 15 amino acids. Trimming took 6 bases from V and 10 from J; bases not matched to a gene: 11. CDR3 region: CASSQNRDRGGPQHF. CDR3 DNA: TGTGCCAGCAGCCAAAACCGGGACAGGGGGGGCCCCCAGCATTTT.

The chain is built from TRBV30 and TRBJ1-4; a weak D match, TRBD1 (6 bases). The germline V gene encodes CDR1 GTSNPN and CDR2 SVGIG (reference sequence). The ends were cut back, 0 bases at V and 12 bases at J, with 17 bases in the middle. The CDR3 is made up of 14 amino acids. CDR3 amino acids: CAWSVAGGLGELFF. The CDR3 bases are TGTGCCTGGAGTGTTGCGGGGGGGCTGGGGGAACTGTTTTTT.

The gene calls are TRBV10-3 and TRBJ2-7; possibly TRBD1 for D (6 bases). V lost 8 bases and J lost 1, with 9 bases in between. In germline, CDR1 is ENHRY, CDR2 SYGVKD. The length of the CDR3 is 12 residues. The CDR3 DNA follows: TGTGCCATCCGGGACACATCCTACGAGCAGTACTTC. Translating it yields CAIRDTSYEQYF.

V and J are TRBV5-1 and TRBJ2-1; 11 nucleotides line up with TRBD2. In germline, CDR1 is SGHRS, CDR2 YFSETQ. This CDR3 is 16 amino acids long. With V trimmed by 6 bases and J by 4 bases, 9 bases remained unmatched. The DNA of the CDR3 is TGCGCCAGCACCCTAGCGGGGGGCACAAATTACAATGAGCAGTTCTTC. As protein: CASTLAGGTNYNEQFF.

The V call is TRBV9, the J call TRBJ2-5, with 12 bases that match TRBD2. V shed 3 bases and J 1 base; nucleotides not matched to a gene: 7. The length of the CDR3 is 17 residues. Germline V gene sequence: CDR1 SGDLS, CDR2 YYNGEE. CDR3 residues: CASSAGLAGPTQETQYF. In DNA, the CDR3 is TGTGCCAGCAGCGCGGGACTAGCGGGCCCAACCCAAGAGACCCAGTACTTC. The full variable domain, in which reference TRBV9 and TRBJ2-5 provide the parts outside the CDR3, is DSGVTQTPKHLITATGQRVTLRCSPRSGDLSVYWYQQSLDQGLQFLIQYYNGEERAKGNILERFSAQQFPDLHSELNLSSLELGDSALYFCASSAGLAGPTQETQYFGPGTRLLVL.

This clone was counted a few times. The chain couples TRBV19 to TRBJ1-5; 7 bases align to TRBD1. J gave up 3 bases and V 7 bases, and 21 bases lay outside the gene matches. Germline CDR1 and CDR2: LNHDA and SQIVND (reference sequence). The CDR3 length is 19 residues. This CDR3 reads CASTPGGTRTGSFNQPQHF. As DNA, the CDR3 is TGTGCCAGTACCCCAGGGGGGACAAGAACAGGTTCGTTCAATCAGCCCCAGCATTTT.